One T cell receptor beta chain is described in this entry. Its antigen is as yet unknown. Germline V lookup: CDR1 MNHEY, CDR2 SVGAGI. Trimming took 6 bases from V and 9 from J; bases not matched to a gene: 10. The CDR3 is 15 residues long. The data stem from a study of graft-versus-host responses after intestinal transplantation. Study details: Multivisceral, liver-intestinal, or isolated intestinal transplants were performed in recipients. Study-wide findings and caveats: Recipient-marrow GvH clones were detected, some having first appeared in ileum or blood. Allografts of one patient group, those with graft-donor T cell macrochimerism, had high graft-versus-host to host-versus-graft clonal ratios.

TCRdb keeps only in-frame clones here, not all; method: immunoSEQ multiplex PCR. The sample shows about 69,000 clones, 80% to 95% of them seen only once. The V and J genes are TRBV6-5 and TRBJ2-3; TRBD2 agrees at 12 bases. The source is a human patient who received an intestinal transplant, so some T cells may come from the graft donor. This specimen was bone marrow, taken 700 to 850 days after intestinal transplantation. The chain's CDR3 is CASSWGLAGLGTQYF. CDR3 nucleotides: TGTGCCAGCAGCTGGGGACTAGCGGGCCTAGGGACGCAGTATTTT.